This entry lists 10 T cell receptor beta chains sequenced from one sample in a study of control samples from healthy donors and cancer patients. Data came from immunoSEQ multiplex PCR; TCRdb stores just in-frame clones and leaves some out. The sample carries about 170,000 clones, about 87% recorded once. What was sequenced was blood. The receptor source for this set is a man aged 25-45 years in good health.

This rearrangement joins TRBV19 to TRBJ2-1; TRBD1 is a possible D gene (6 bases). The CDR3 spans 14 residues. The V end lost 8 bases, the J end lost 6 bases, and 17 bases lay between the germline ends. The V gene's germline CDR1 is LNHDA and CDR2 SQIVND (reference sequence). For the CDR3, the DNA is TGTGCCAGTGCCGGTTGGGGGCCCTTCAATGAGCAGTTCTTC. Translating it yields CASAGWGPFNEQFF.

V usage is TRBV11-2 and J usage is TRBJ1-1, with D possibly matching TRBD1 (6 bases). The CDR3 contains 15 residues. Germline V lookup: CDR1 SGHAT, CDR2 FQNNGV. Trimming shortened V by 1 base and J by 4 bases, and 13 bases separated the two germline ends. CDR3 protein: CASSLVSGGGTEAFF. DNA of the CDR3: TGTGCCAGCAGCTTAGTTTCGGGGGGCGGCACTGAAGCTTTCTTT.

The chain uses TRBV20-1 and TRBJ1-2; a weak D match, TRBD1 (5 bases). Trimming stripped 7 bases from V and 3 bases from J, with 9 bases between. The CDR3 contains 11 residues. The germline V gene encodes CDR1 DFQATT and CDR2 SNEGSKA (reference sequence). The CDR3 here is CSGGADYGYTF. DNA of the CDR3: TGCAGTGGGGGCGCCGACTATGGCTACACCTTC.

This chain uses TRBV27 with TRBJ2-3; D possibly corresponds to TRBD2 (5 bases). The CDR3 sequence is 16 residues long. V lost 5 bases to trimming and J lost 6 bases, with 21 bases between them. Germline V gene lookup returns CDR1 MNHEY and CDR2 SMNVEV (reference sequence). The chain's CDR3 is CASSPFFWGDGDTQYF. The CDR3 DNA reads TGTGCCAGCAGTCCCTTCTTTTGGGGAGATGGGGATACGCAGTATTTT.

About this clone: The germline gene is not matched at one end of the junction; a read error may be the cause. The chain carries TRBV2 and TRBJ1-2, with TRBD1 as a possible D gene (5 bases). The CDR3 runs 11 residues. Germline CDR1 SNHLY, CDR2 FYNNEI. The CDR3 DNA sequence: TGTGCCAGCAGTCAAAGGGGTCCTGCGAACTTC. Its translation is CASSQRGPANF.

The chain recombines TRBV29-1 with TRBJ1-1; D not resolved. V lost 2 bases and J 3 bases, leaving 4 bases between the germline ends. CDR1 and CDR2 from the germline V gene are SQVTM and ANQGSEA. There are 11 residues in the CDR3. This CDR3 reads CSVERYTEAFF. DNA of the CDR3: TGCAGCGTTGAAAGGTACACTGAAGCTTTCTTT.

The chain recombines TRBV9 with TRBJ1-1; perhaps TRBD1 as D (5 bases). Per germline, CDR1 SGDLS and CDR2 YYNGEE. V lost 3 bases and J lost 4, with 16 bases in between. CDR3 size: 15 residues. The CDR3 DNA reads TGTGCCAGCAGCGCTTCGGTGGGGGTCGGCACTGAAGCTTTCTTT. It is translated as CASSASVGVGTEAFF.

The chain has TRBV6-1 and TRBJ1-1; D unclear. Trimming cost V 3 bases and J 1 base, with 9 bases left between them. This CDR3 comprises 14 residues. Germline-derived CDR1 and CDR2 are MNHNS and SASEGT. In DNA, the CDR3 is TGTGCCAGCAGTGAGGGCACCTCGAACACTGAAGCTTTCTTT. Translating gives CASSEGTSNTEAFF.

The chain has TRBV9 and TRBJ2-1, with D possibly being TRBD1 (6 bases). The CDR3 spans 12 residues. Trimming pared 3 bases from V and 6 bases from J, leaving 7 bases between. Germline V lookup: CDR1 SGDLS, CDR2 YYNGEE. CDR3 sequence (DNA): TGTGCCAGCAGCGGCAGGGGCAATGAGCAGTTCTTC. Translation: CASSGRGNEQFF.

The V call is TRBV10-2, the J call TRBJ2-3; possible D gene TRBD1, 6 bases. Deletions cut 0 bases from V and 8 bases from J, with 6 bases between. Germline assignment: CDR1 WSHSY and CDR2 SAAADI. This CDR3 has 12 residues. CDR3 region: CASSESGGTQYF. CDR3 DNA: TGCGCCAGCAGTGAGTCAGGGGGTACGCAGTATTTT.